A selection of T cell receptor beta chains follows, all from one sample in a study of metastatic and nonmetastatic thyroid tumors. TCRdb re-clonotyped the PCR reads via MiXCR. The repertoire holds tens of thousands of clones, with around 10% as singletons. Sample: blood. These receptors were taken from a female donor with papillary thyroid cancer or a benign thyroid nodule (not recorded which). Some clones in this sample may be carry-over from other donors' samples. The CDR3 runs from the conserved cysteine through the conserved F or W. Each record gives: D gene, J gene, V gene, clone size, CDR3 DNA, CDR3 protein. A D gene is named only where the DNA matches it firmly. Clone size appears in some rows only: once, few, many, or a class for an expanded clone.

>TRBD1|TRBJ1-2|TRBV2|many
TGTGCCAGCACTGTGACAGGGGACGGCTATGGCTACACCTTC
CASTVTGDGYGYTF
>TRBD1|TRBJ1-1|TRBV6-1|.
TGTGCCAGCAGTGGCCGGACAGGGGCTAACACTGAAGCTTTCTTT
CASSGRTGANTEAFF
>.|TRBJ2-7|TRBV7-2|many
TGTGCCAGCAGCTTAGCCCACGAGCAGTACTTC
CASSLAHEQYF
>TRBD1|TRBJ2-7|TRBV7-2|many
TGTGCCAGCAGCCAGGGGGCCAATTACTACGAGCAGTACTTC
CASSQGANYYEQYF
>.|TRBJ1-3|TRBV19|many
TGTGCCAGTAGTCCTCTGGGGGCAAACAGAAACACCATATATTTT
CASSPLGANRNTIYF
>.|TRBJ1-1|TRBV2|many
TGTGCCAGCATAGGTAGTTTCAGTATCACTGAAGCTTTCTTT
CASIGSFSITEAFF
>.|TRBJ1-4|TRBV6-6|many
TGTGCCAGCAGTTACTATTTGGGACAAAGGCTTCAAAAACTGTTTTTT
CASSYYLGQRLQKLFF
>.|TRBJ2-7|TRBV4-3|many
TGCGCCAGCAGCCAAGGACTTGTATCCTACGAGCAGTACTTC
CASSQGLVSYEQYF
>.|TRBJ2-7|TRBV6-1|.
TGTGCCAGCAGTCCTCGGAGCTACGAGCAGTACTTC
CASSPRSYEQYF
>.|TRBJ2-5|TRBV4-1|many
TGCGCCAGCAGCCAAGTTGGCGGAGAGACCCAGTACTTC
CASSQVGGETQYF
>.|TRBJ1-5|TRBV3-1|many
TGTGCCAGCAGCCAAGATTGGGACTTGGGGAGGGTTAGCAATCAGCCCCAGCATTTT
CASSQDWDLGRVSNQPQHF
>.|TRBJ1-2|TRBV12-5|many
TGTGCTAGTGAGGCTAACTATGGCTACACCTTC
CASEANYGYTF
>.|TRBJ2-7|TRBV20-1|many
TGCAGTGCTAGGCCCCGGACAAACAGGTACGAGCAGTACTTC
CSARPRTNRYEQYF
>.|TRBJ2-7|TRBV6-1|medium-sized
TGTGCCAGCAGCCCGGGTTACCACGAGCAGTACTTC
CASSPGYHEQYF
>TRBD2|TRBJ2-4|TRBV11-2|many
TGTGCCAGCAGCTTAGATCATAAGCTAGCGGGAGAGGACATTCAGTACTTC
CASSLDHKLAGEDIQYF
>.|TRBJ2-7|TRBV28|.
TGTGTCAGCAGTACCACTATCGGGGCCTACGAGCAGTACTTC
CVSSTTIGAYEQYF
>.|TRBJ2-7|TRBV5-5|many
TGTGCCAGCAGCCGGCTTGGGCAGGTCGTAGAGCAGTACTTC
CASSRLGQVVEQYF